This T cell receptor (beta chain) was documented in a study of persistence of HIV-infected CD4 T cells. Comments on this clone: Its antigen is undetermined.

The immunoSEQ assay was version 4, run in survey mode. Here immunoSEQ multiplex PCR was the method, and the copy in TCRdb shows in-frame clones only, minus some. The sample contains 20,000 to 25,000 clones, about 74% of which appear only once. General study results and limits: Degenerate expanded CDR3beta sequences were enriched among CMV- and Gag-responding cells. Proviral oligoclonality tracked with TCR oligoclonality within the same sorted cells.

Per the germline V gene, CDR1 is SGHRS and CDR2 is YFSETQ. The CDR3 covers 16 residues. With 3 bases removed from V and 4 bases from J, the gap between germline ends came to 14 bases. The stimulus was an HIV-1 Gag 15-mer peptide pool, about 1 ug/peptide/mL. Responding CD4+ T cells were sorted by upregulation of both CD40 ligand and CD69. For at least 4 years, plasma HIV-1 RNA was undetectable (<50 copies/mL). Anti-CD28/CD49d costimulation, CD40-blocking antibody and enfuvirtide were given to CD8-depleted PBMCs for 15 to 20 hours. This sample comprised CD4+ T cells sorted from PBMCs after roughly 18-hour stimulation, obtained from a patient who received antiretroviral therapy. This chain links TRBV5-1 with TRBJ1-6, with no clear D. The source is an adult man with HIV who was CMV-seropositive. The CDR3 reads CASSSGPGQYNSPLHF. CDR3 coding DNA: TGCGCCAGCAGCTCGGGCCCTGGCCAGTATAATTCACCCCTCCACTTT.